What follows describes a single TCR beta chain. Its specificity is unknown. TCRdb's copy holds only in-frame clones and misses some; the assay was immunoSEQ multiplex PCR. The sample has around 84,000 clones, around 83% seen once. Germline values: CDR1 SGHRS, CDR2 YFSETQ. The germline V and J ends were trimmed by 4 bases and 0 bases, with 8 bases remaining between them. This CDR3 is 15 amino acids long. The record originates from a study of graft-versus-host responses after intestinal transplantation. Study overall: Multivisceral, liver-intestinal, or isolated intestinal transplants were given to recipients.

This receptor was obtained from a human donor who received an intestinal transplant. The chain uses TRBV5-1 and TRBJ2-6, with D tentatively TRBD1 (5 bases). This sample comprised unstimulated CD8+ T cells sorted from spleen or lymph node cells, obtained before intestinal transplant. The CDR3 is CASSMDNSGANVLTF. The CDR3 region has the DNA TGCGCCAGCAGCATGGACAACTCTGGGGCCAACGTCCTGACTTTC.